The next 26 T cell receptor beta chains were all read from a single sample in a study of shared clonotypes between healthy human individuals. The method was immunoSEQ multiplex PCR; TCRdb's version includes in-frame clones alone and lacks a portion of them. There are more than 2,000,000 clones in the sample; just over 90% occur only once, and 0.35% to 0.45% lies in the top ten. Sequencing input: naive CD4+ T cells from PBMCs. Subset denoted: CD45RA+ positively selected. These receptors all stem from a man between 18 and 35 years old in good health. Some clones in this sample may be carry-over from other donors' samples.

This clone occurred once. The chain recombines TRBV5-1 with TRBJ2-3, with TRBD2 matching 12 bases. Germline CDR1 and CDR2: SGHRS and YFSETQ. With V trimmed by 3 bases and J by 3 bases, 11 bases remained unmatched. This CDR3 spans 18 amino acids. This chain's CDR3 is CASSSTILTSGSTDTQYF. The CDR3 region has the DNA TGCGCCAGCAGCTCCACAATCCTGACTAGCGGGAGTACAGATACGCAGTATTTT. The full variable domain, completed using reference TRBV5-1 and TRBJ2-3, is KAGVTQTPRYLIKTRGQQVTLSCSPISGHRSVSWYQQTPGQGLQFLFEYFSETQRNKGNFPGRFSGRQFSNSRSEMNVSTLELGDSALYLCASSSTILTSGSTDTQYFGPGTRLTVL.

V gene TRBV25-1 combines with J gene TRBJ2-7; 12 nucleotides match TRBD2. This CDR3 contains 16 residues. J gave up 3 bases and V 5 bases, and 8 bases lay outside the gene matches. Germline lookup yields CDR1 MGHDK and CDR2 SYGVNS. In DNA, the CDR3 is TGTGCCAGCAGTTCCCGATCGACTAGCGGGGGCTACGAGCAGTACTTC. Translated: CASSSRSTSGGYEQYF.

This chain connects TRBV2 to TRBJ2-7, with D possibly TRBD1 on 6 matching bases. Germline CDR1 reads SNHLY; CDR2 reads FYNNEI. The CDR3 sequence is 14 residues long. V dropped 8 bases and J dropped 6 bases, with 20 bases sitting between them. The CDR3 here is CASEDGPRGSEQYF. CDR3 in DNA: TGTGCCAGCGAGGACGGGCCCAGGGGTTCCGAGCAGTACTTC. The complete variable domain, with remaining parts taken from reference TRBV2 and TRBJ2-7, reads EPEVTQTPSHQVTQMGQEVILRCVPISNHLYFYWYRQILGQKVEFLVSFYNNEISEKSEIFDDQFSVERPDGSNFTLKIRSTKLEDSAMYFCASEDGPRGSEQYFGPGTRLTVT.

The chain is built from TRBV5-8 and TRBJ1-5, with D unresolved. The CDR3 sequence is 14 residues long. Trimming left V 0 bases short and J 1 base short, with 5 bases between. Germline values: CDR1 SGHTS, CDR2 YDEGEE. This chain's CDR3 is CASSLGGSNQPQHF. CDR3 DNA sequence: TGTGCCAGCAGCTTGGGAGGAAGCAATCAGCCCCAGCATTTT.

This chain joins TRBV6-5 and TRBJ1-3; tentatively, D is TRBD1 (5 bases). Trimming left V 2 bases short and J 7 bases short, with 18 bases between. The CDR3 consists of 16 residues. Looked up from germline, CDR1 is MNHEY and CDR2 is SVGAGI. CDR3 bases: TGTGCCAGCAGTTACAGGCTTGTAGGGGAGGTCAACACCATATATTTT. Translation: CASSYRLVGEVNTIYF.

The genes are TRBV29-1 and TRBJ2-5; the match to TRBD1 covers 9 bases. The CDR3 runs to 15 residues. Losses at the gene ends were 7 bases for V and 4 bases for J; bases not matched to a gene: 13. The germline CDR1 and CDR2 sequences are SQVTM and ANQGSEA. The CDR3 region has the DNA TGCAGCGGGGCGTGGGGACAGGGACGGTTAGAGACCCAGTACTTC. Translating gives CSGAWGQGRLETQYF.

This chain links TRBV5-5 with TRBJ2-5; 8 bases align to TRBD1. Germline-derived CDR1 and CDR2 are SGHKS and YYEKEE (reference sequence). Losses at the gene ends were 6 bases for V and 4 bases for J; bases not matched to a gene: 8. The CDR3 length is 14 residues. The CDR3 loop reads CASTHQTGVETQYF. In nucleotides, the CDR3 is TGTGCCAGCACCCACCAGACAGGGGTAGAGACCCAGTACTTC.

The chain carries TRBV28 and TRBJ1-5, with 7 bases identical to TRBD1. V lost 4 bases and J lost 3; bases outside the gene matches: 9. Looked up from germline, CDR1 is MDHEN and CDR2 is SYDVKM. CDR3 length: 16 residues. CDR3 in amino acids: CASSSMTGMVNQPQHF. The DNA for the CDR3 is TGTGCCAGCAGTTCGATGACAGGGATGGTCAATCAGCCCCAGCATTTT.

The chain couples TRBV11-3 to TRBJ2-7, with 7 bases that match TRBD2. Germline assignment: CDR1 SGHNT and CDR2 YENEEA. Unmatched junction bases numbered 5, after V lost 3 bases and J lost 3 bases. The CDR3 sequence is 14 residues long. This chain's CDR3 is CASSFGGSNYEQYF. As DNA, the CDR3 is TGTGCCAGCAGCTTTGGCGGGAGTAACTACGAGCAGTACTTC.

CDR3: CASSYGQPRGGYTF. CDR3 coding DNA: TGTGCCAGCAGCTACGGACAGCCCCGAGGTGGCTACACCTTC. The chain carries TRBV13 and TRBJ1-2; D possibly corresponds to TRBD1 (6 bases). V lost 4 bases to trimming and J lost 7 bases, with 16 bases between them. This CDR3 contains 14 residues. Germline CDR1 is PRHDT and CDR2 is FYEKMQ (reference sequence).

This CDR3 is CATAGEENTEAFF. In DNA, the CDR3 is TGTGCCACCGCCGGGGAAGAGAACACTGAAGCTTTCTTT. V gene TRBV6-6 combines with J gene TRBJ1-1; no firm D call. The germline V gene has CDR1 MNHNY and CDR2 SVGAGI (reference sequence). Deletions cut 10 bases from V and 1 base from J, with 13 bases between. This CDR3 has 13 residues.

The rearrangement links TRBV23-1 to TRBJ2-7; D unclear. TRBV23-1 is assigned to the ORF class and has an uncertain function. The CDR3 loop spans 16 amino acids. V was pared by 0 bases and J by 2 bases, with 14 bases between. Written as DNA, the CDR3 is TGCGCCAGCAGTCAATCGCATCGTCATCCCCCCTACGAGCAGTACTTC. It is translated as CASSQSHRHPPYEQYF.

The chain recombines TRBV7-9 with TRBJ1-2; TRBD1 matches 8 bases. Germline values: CDR1 SEHNR, CDR2 FQNEAQ (reference sequence). The V segment lost 7 bases and the J segment 4 bases; nucleotides outside the gene matches: 5. The CDR3 sequence is 13 residues long. The CDR3 nucleotides read TGTGCCAGCAACGACAGGGGCGTCTATGGCTACACCTTC. Protein product: CASNDRGVYGYTF.

The chain links TRBV21-1 to TRBJ2-7; the table's D call TRBD1 went unverified against the DNA. TRBV21-1 is an annotated pseudogene. The length of the CDR3 is 16 residues. CDR3 sequence reads: CASSKVRAGDSYEQYF. The CDR3 region has the DNA TGTGCCAGCAGCAAAGTAAGGGCAGGGGACTCCTACGAGCAGTACTTC.

This chain links TRBV5-1 with TRBJ2-5, with 9 nucleotides matching TRBD2. This CDR3 contains 14 residues. Germline CDR1 reads SGHRS; CDR2 reads YFSETQ. Unmatched junction bases numbered 2, after V lost 0 bases and J lost 5 bases. The CDR3 loop is CASSLDGLAETQYF. Here the CDR3 DNA reads TGCGCCAGCAGCTTGGACGGACTAGCGGAGACCCAGTACTTC.

Turning to this clone: Other DNA sequences in the sample encode the same CDR3. The rearrangement uses TRBV28 and TRBJ2-7, with D possibly TRBD1 on 6 matching bases. CDR1 and CDR2 (germline): MDHEN, SYDVKM. V dropped 8 bases and J dropped 1 base, with 6 bases sitting between them. There are 11 residues in the CDR3. CDR3 loop: CASQGSYEQYF. CDR3 coding DNA: TGTGCCAGCCAGGGGTCCTACGAGCAGTACTTC.

This chain joins TRBV7-9 and TRBJ2-3, with D possibly being TRBD1 (6 bases). CDR1 and CDR2 from the germline V gene are SEHNR and FQNEAQ (reference sequence). The CDR3 runs to 14 residues. Trimming took 5 bases from V and 4 from J, leaving 13 bases between them. CDR3 in amino acids: CASSPTGQPDTQYF. CDR3 DNA sequence: TGTGCCAGCAGCCCAACCGGACAGCCAGATACGCAGTATTTT.

On this clone itself: The junction departs from germline at one end; a sequencing error may be responsible. This chain connects TRBV27 to TRBJ2-7, with TRBD2 matching 7 bases. This CDR3 contains 14 residues. Germline V gene sequence: CDR1 MNHEY, CDR2 SMNVEV (reference sequence). CDR3 sequence (DNA): TGTGCCAGCAGCCTAAACCACTTAGCGGGCCTCCTACTATTC. It codes for CASSLNHLAGLLLF.

The chain combines TRBV5-1 with TRBJ2-7; 9 nucleotides match TRBD2. There are 18 residues in the CDR3. J lost 6 bases, V lost 0 bases, and 16 bases had no gene match. CDR1 is SGHRS, CDR2 YFSETQ, per germline. The CDR3 here is CASSLGPEAGGGLSEQYF. CDR3 nucleotide sequence: TGCGCCAGCAGCTTGGGACCCGAAGCGGGAGGCGGTCTTAGCGAGCAGTACTTC.

The chain carries TRBV4-1 and TRBJ1-4; 7 positions agree with TRBD1. The CDR3 covers 15 residues. CDR1 MGHRA and CDR2 YSYEKL come from the germline V gene. V lost 4 bases to trimming and J lost 4 bases; unmatched junction nucleotides: 6. The CDR3 is CASSRTGTDNEKLFF. CDR3 nucleotide sequence: TGCGCCAGCAGCCGAACCGGGACAGATAATGAAAAACTGTTTTTT.

As for this clone: The same CDR3 is also encoded by other DNA sequences in this sample. The gene calls are TRBV5-1 and TRBJ1-1; D is perhaps TRBD1 (6 bases). The CDR3 contains 14 residues. With 0 bases removed from V and 4 bases from J, the gap between germline ends came to 10 bases. CDR1 is SGHRS and CDR2 is YFSETQ in the germline V gene. The CDR3 nucleotides are TGCGCCAGCAGCTTGGCCGGGGGGCCCACTGAAGCTTTCTTT. It is translated as CASSLAGGPTEAFF.

The chain recombines TRBV5-4 with TRBJ2-5, with 11 bases lining up with TRBD1. Germline V lookup: CDR1 SGHNT, CDR2 YYREEE (reference sequence). There are 14 residues in the CDR3. The J segment lost 4 bases and the V segment lost 7 bases, leaving 6 bases of the junction unmatched. The CDR3 nucleotides read TGTGCCAGCCGACCGGACAGGGGGCTAGAGACCCAGTACTTC. It is translated as CASRPDRGLETQYF.

The rearrangement uses TRBV18 and TRBJ1-5; D is undetermined. V was pared by 3 bases and J by 4 bases, with 7 bases between. Germline loops: CDR1 KGHSH, CDR2 LQKENI. This CDR3 spans 13 amino acids. CDR3 sequence reads: CASSPNENQPQHF. Here the CDR3 DNA reads TGTGCCAGCTCACCGAACGAAAATCAGCCCCAGCATTTT.

V usage is TRBV18 and J usage is TRBJ2-2; TRBD1 agrees at 8 bases. The CDR3 has 16 amino acids. Germline lookup yields CDR1 KGHSH and CDR2 LQKENI. V shed 2 bases, J shed 6 bases, and the junction held 8 bases outside the gene matches. CDR3 bases: TGTGCCAGCTCACCAACGGACAGGGTTGGGGCCGGGGAGCTGTTTTTT. It codes for CASSPTDRVGAGELFF.

Only a few counts were recorded for this clone. V is TRBV19 and J is TRBJ1-2; D gene ambiguous. The length of the CDR3 is 13 residues. Germline V CDR1 and CDR2: LNHDA, SQIVND (reference sequence). The V end was cut by 8 bases, the J end by 4 bases, with 14 bases between. The CDR3 reads CASGRSIGYGYTF. The CDR3 DNA follows: TGTGCCAGTGGTAGGAGCATTGGCTATGGCTACACCTTC.

The genes are TRBV6-4 and TRBJ2-7; 10 bases agree with TRBD2. CDR1 and CDR2 (germline): MRHNA, SNTAGT. V trimming: 6 bases; J trimming: 2 bases; junction bases outside the gene matches: 4. CDR3 length: 14 amino acids. The CDR3 nucleotides are TGTGCCAGCAGCCCCACTAGCGGGACCTACGAGCAGTACTTC. Protein sequence: CASSPTSGTYEQYF.